The 19 T cell receptor beta chains reported below all come from one sample, sequenced in a study of cytomegalovirus exposure and HLA in healthy donors. The PCR used 60 Vbeta and 13 Jbeta primers. Method: immunoSEQ multiplex PCR; TCRdb's copy keeps in-frame clones and lacks some. Seen here are about 110,000 clones, roughly 67% observed once, and the top ten hold under 8.5%. Sequencing was done on a sample of PBMCs. These receptors were obtained from a man in his forties or fifties in good health and CMV-seronegative.

The chain combines TRBV7-9 with TRBJ2-4; D ambiguous. This CDR3 has 11 residues. From germline, CDR1 is SEHNR and CDR2 FQNEAQ (reference sequence). Trimming cost V 5 bases and J 7 bases, with 6 bases left between them. DNA of the CDR3: TGTGCCAGCAGCGACACGAACATTCAGTACTTC. Amino acids: CASSDTNIQYF.

The J gene is TRBJ2-1, the V gene TRBV5-1, with 14 bases matching TRBD2. The CDR3 length is 16 residues. The junction had 5 bases not matched to a gene; V was cut back by 0 bases and J by 9 bases. Germline CDR1 reads SGHRS; CDR2 reads YFSETQ. The CDR3 nucleotides read TGCGCCAGCAGCTTGGCGGGGACTAGCGGGGGTATTGAGCAGTTCTTC. It is translated as CASSLAGTSGGIEQFF.

The chain recombines TRBV5-4 with TRBJ2-3, with 10 positions matching TRBD1. The ends lost 4 bases at V and 1 base at J; junction bases unmatched: 6. Germline lookup yields CDR1 SGHNT and CDR2 YYREEE (reference sequence). The CDR3 runs 16 residues. The CDR3 nucleotides read TGTGCCAGCAGCCTACGGGGGACAGGGGGCACAGATACGCAGTATTTT. Translating it yields CASSLRGTGGTDTQYF.

This chain links TRBV14 with TRBJ2-1; 7 bases match TRBD1. CDR3 length equals 15 residues. After removal of 4 bases from V and 0 bases from J, the junction contained 3 bases not matched to a gene. In germline, CDR1 is SGHDN, CDR2 FVKESK. The CDR3 loop reads CASSPRQGSYNEQFF. DNA for the CDR3: TGTGCCAGCAGCCCTAGACAGGGCTCCTACAATGAGCAGTTCTTC.

This clone was found a few times. This chain uses TRBV7-6 with TRBJ1-1; D is undetermined. The CDR3 sequence is 14 residues long. V was trimmed by 4 bases and J by 1 base, leaving 10 bases between them. CDR1 and CDR2 (germline): SGHVS, FNYEAQ. The DNA of the CDR3 is TGTGCCAGCAGCTATGGAGGTTCGAACACTGAAGCTTTCTTT. This gives the protein CASSYGGSNTEAFF.

The chain is built from TRBV25-1 and TRBJ2-7; D remains unclear. V lost 6 bases and J 0 bases, leaving 9 bases between the germline ends. Germline V gene sequence: CDR1 MGHDK, CDR2 SYGVNS. CDR3 size: 13 residues. The CDR3 protein is CASRGLSSYEQYF. In DNA form, the CDR3 reads TGTGCCAGCAGGGGCTTAAGCTCCTACGAGCAGTACTTC.

The rearrangement links TRBV27 to TRBJ1-1, with D unresolved. CDR1 and CDR2 from the germline V gene are MNHEY and SMNVEV (reference sequence). This CDR3 spans 14 amino acids. Trimming took 3 bases from V and 5 from J, leaving 13 bases between them. The DNA for the CDR3 is TGTGCCAGCAGTTTCTCGGGGTTCAATACTGAAGCTTTCTTT. It specifies CASSFSGFNTEAFF.

This chain joins TRBV2 and TRBJ1-6, with D unresolved. The CDR3 is made up of 14 amino acids. CDR1 and CDR2 (germline): SNHLY, FYNNEI. Trimming left V 4 bases short and J 7 bases short, with 11 bases between. The CDR3 nucleotides are TGTGCCAGCAGTGTGAGGCATCTCAATTCACCCCTCCACTTT. Its translation is CASSVRHLNSPLHF.

V gene TRBV7-2 combines with J gene TRBJ1-4; weak D call: TRBD1 (6 bases). There are 16 residues in the CDR3. Germline V gives CDR1 SGHTA, CDR2 FQGNSA. Trimming shortened V by 2 bases and J by 8 bases, and 18 bases separated the two germline ends. In DNA form, the CDR3 reads TGTGCCAGCAGCTTACGCGGGGGGGCGGGCCCGGAAAAACTGTTTTTT. This sequence encodes CASSLRGGAGPEKLFF. Drawing the rest from reference TRBV7-2 and TRBJ1-4, the complete variable domain is GAGVSQSPSNKVTEKGKDVELRCDPISGHTALYWYRQSLGQGLEFLIYFQGNSAPDKSGLPSDRFSAERTGGSVSTLTIQRTQQEDSAVYLCASSLRGGAGPEKLFFGSGTQLSVL.

The CDR3 DNA is TGTGCCAGCAGCTTAGAGGGTGGCACGCAGTATTTT. Its translation: CASSLEGGTQYF. The rearrangement joins TRBV7-3 to TRBJ2-3; a weak D match, TRBD2 (5 bases). The germline gives CDR1 SGHTA, CDR2 FQGTGA. Between the trimmed V and J ends, which lost 2 bases and 9 bases, there was a span of 9 bases. The length of the CDR3 is 12 residues.

This clone was seen only once. V is TRBV6-6 and J is TRBJ1-4; TRBD1 is a possible D gene (6 bases). Germline lookup yields CDR1 MNHNY and CDR2 SVGAGI (reference sequence). This CDR3 comprises 16 residues. V was cut by 2 bases and J by 7 bases, with 17 bases left in between. The CDR3: CASSYAHRELGEKLFF. DNA for the CDR3: TGTGCCAGCAGTTACGCGCACAGGGAATTGGGTGAAAAACTGTTTTTT.

The sample holds many counts of this clone. CDR3 bases: TGTGCCAGCAGTTCGGGAGGGGCGCAAGGCGAGCAGTACTTC. Protein sequence: CASSSGGAQGEQYF. The chain combines TRBV27 with TRBJ2-7; 8 nucleotides align to TRBD2. Per the germline V gene, CDR1 is MNHEY and CDR2 is SMNVEV (reference sequence). V trimming: 4 bases; J trimming: 6 bases; junction bases outside the gene matches: 8. This CDR3 region has 14 residues.

The chain couples TRBV4-2 to TRBJ2-7; D unclear. Germline V gives CDR1 LGHNA, CDR2 YNFKEQ. The CDR3 is 15 amino acids. V lost 0 bases, J lost 2 bases, and 11 bases lay in between. CDR3 in DNA: TGTGCCAGCAGCCAAGATTTGGGCAAGACCTACGAGCAGTACTTC. This encodes CASSQDLGKTYEQYF.

The sample holds a few counts of this clone. V is TRBV29-1 and J is TRBJ1-4, with TRBD1 matching 7 bases. V trimming: 7 bases; J trimming: 4 bases; junction bases outside the gene matches: 6. CDR3 length: 13 residues. Germline CDR1 SQVTM, CDR2 ANQGSEA. This CDR3 is CSAGDSGNEKLFF. DNA of the CDR3: TGCAGCGCTGGGGACAGTGGTAATGAAAAACTGTTTTTT.

This clone appeared a single time. CDR3 sequence: CASSLLQRIRGPDTQYF. The DNA for the CDR3 is TGTGCCAGCAGCTTATTACAACGGATCCGAGGGCCAGATACGCAGTATTTT. The chain employs TRBV13 and TRBJ2-3, with D possibly matching TRBD2 (5 bases). Germline CDR1 PRHDT, CDR2 FYEKMQ (reference sequence). The CDR3 is 17 residues long. The ends were cut back, 2 bases at V and 4 bases at J, with 19 bases in the middle.

The chain carries TRBV5-1 and TRBJ2-5, with TRBD1 identical over 9 bases. Unmatched junction bases numbered 7, after V lost 5 bases and J lost 5 bases. This CDR3 contains 14 residues. Germline-derived CDR1 and CDR2 are SGHRS and YFSETQ. The CDR3 loop reads CASSPTGGWETQYF. CDR3 nucleotides: TGCGCCAGCAGTCCAACAGGGGGCTGGGAGACCCAGTACTTC.

Written as DNA, the CDR3 is TGTGCCAGCTCACCTGCCCGAGTGAGCTCCTACGAGCAGTACTTC. It translates to CASSPARVSSYEQYF. The chain couples TRBV18 to TRBJ2-7; D is unclear. The CDR3 length is 15 residues. V shed 3 bases and J shed 0 bases, with 12 bases lying between them. Germline V gives CDR1 KGHSH, CDR2 LQKENI.

V usage is TRBV19 and J usage is TRBJ1-1; 7 bases fit TRBD1. After removal of 6 bases from V and 3 bases from J, the junction contained 7 bases not matched to a gene. The CDR3 runs to 14 residues. Germline CDR1 LNHDA, CDR2 SQIVND (reference sequence). CDR3 nucleotides: TGTGCCAGTAGGACACAGGGGAGGTACACTGAAGCTTTCTTT. Translating gives CASRTQGRYTEAFF.

V and J are TRBV25-1 and TRBJ1-1; tentative D call: TRBD1 (6 bases). The CDR3 contains 15 residues. The germline CDR1 and CDR2 sequences are MGHDK and SYGVNS. Deletions cut 6 bases from V and 6 bases from J, with 20 bases between. The CDR3 reads CASRPLTGGLSEAFF. The CDR3 coding sequence is TGTGCCAGCAGACCCCTGACAGGTGGATTGTCTGAAGCTTTCTTT. Full variable domain (rest looked up from reference TRBV25-1 and TRBJ1-1): EADIYQTPRYLVIGTGKKITLECSQTMGHDKMYWYQQDPGMELHLIHYSYGVNSTEKGDLSSESTVSRIRTEHFPLTLESARPSHTSQYLCASRPLTGGLSEAFFGQGTRLTVV.